This T cell receptor (beta chain) was retrieved from a study of blood T cells in healthy people across ages. As for the study in general: The template switching approach captured approximately one barcoded beta molecule for every two T cells.

V lost 4 bases to trimming and J lost 8 bases, with 20 bases between them. The CDR3 covers 16 residues. The germline CDR1 and CDR2 sequences are SGHVS and FNYEAQ. Whenever a sample was processed, at least 7 million PBMCs were isolated. This clonotype occurred many times. A second 7 to 11 cycle PCR used barcoded and J-beta primers. A single record per CDR3 protein comes from TCRdb applying MiXCR to the 5' RACE reads. The profile shows more than 500,000 distinct CDR3 sequences, 25% to 30% of them singletons. This clonotype was obtained from a woman in her 70s in good health. The genes are TRBV7-6 and TRBJ1-4; tentatively, D is TRBD1 (5 bases). The material sequenced was blood. This chain's CDR3 is CASSYPVPGPEEKLFF. The DNA of the CDR3 is TGTGCCAGCAGCTACCCTGTCCCGGGACCGGAAGAAAAACTGTTTTTT.